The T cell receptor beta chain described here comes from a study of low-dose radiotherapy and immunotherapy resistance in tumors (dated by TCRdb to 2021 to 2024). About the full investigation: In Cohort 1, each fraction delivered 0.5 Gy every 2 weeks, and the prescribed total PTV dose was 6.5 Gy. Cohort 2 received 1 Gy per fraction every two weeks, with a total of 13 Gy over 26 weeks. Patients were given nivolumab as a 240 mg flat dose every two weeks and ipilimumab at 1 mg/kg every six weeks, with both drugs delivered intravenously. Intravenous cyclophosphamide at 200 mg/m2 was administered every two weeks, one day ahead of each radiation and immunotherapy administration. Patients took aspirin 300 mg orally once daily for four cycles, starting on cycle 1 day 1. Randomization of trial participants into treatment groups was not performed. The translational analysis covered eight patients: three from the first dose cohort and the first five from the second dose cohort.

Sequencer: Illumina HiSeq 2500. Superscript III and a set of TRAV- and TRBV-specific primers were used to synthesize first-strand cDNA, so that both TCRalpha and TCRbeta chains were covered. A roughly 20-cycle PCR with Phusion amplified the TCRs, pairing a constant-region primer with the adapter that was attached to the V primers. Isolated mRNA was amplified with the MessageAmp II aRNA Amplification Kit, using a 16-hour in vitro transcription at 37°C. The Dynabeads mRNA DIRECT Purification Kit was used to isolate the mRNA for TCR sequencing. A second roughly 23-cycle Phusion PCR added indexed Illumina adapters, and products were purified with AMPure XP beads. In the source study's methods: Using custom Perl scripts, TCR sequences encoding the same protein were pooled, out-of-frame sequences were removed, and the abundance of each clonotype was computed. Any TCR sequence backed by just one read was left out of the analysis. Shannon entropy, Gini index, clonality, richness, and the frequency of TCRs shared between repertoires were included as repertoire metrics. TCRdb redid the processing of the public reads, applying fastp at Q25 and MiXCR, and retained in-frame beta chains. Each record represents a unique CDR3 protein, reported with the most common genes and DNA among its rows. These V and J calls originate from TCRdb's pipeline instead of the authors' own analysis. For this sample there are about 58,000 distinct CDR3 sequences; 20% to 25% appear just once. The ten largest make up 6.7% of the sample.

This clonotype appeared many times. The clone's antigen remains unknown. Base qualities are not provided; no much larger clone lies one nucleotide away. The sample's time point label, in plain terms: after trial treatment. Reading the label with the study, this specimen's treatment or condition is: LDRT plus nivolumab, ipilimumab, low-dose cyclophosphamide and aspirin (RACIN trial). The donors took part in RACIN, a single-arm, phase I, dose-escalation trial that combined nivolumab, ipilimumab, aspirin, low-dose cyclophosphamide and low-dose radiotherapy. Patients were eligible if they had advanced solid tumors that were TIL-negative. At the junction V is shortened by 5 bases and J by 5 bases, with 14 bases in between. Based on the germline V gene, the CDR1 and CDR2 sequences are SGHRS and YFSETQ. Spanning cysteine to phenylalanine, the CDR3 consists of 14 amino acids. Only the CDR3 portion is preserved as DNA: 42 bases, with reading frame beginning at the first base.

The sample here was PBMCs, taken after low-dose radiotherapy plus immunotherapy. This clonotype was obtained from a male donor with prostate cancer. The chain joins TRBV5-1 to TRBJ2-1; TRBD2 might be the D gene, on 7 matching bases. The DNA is TGCGCCAGCAGGGGAGGGACACGAAACAATGAGCAGTTCTTC. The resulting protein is CASRGGTRNNEQFF.